The rows below give T cell receptor beta chains drawn from one sample of a study of cytomegalovirus exposure and HLA in healthy donors. The table came from immunoSEQ multiplex PCR; TCRdb's copy has only in-frame clones and leaves some out. The repertoire holds 100,000 to 150,000 clones, with roughly 75% as singletons. Material: PBMCs. The receptors originated from a woman between 50 and 59 years old in good health and CMV-seronegative. Both conserved end residues are part of each CDR3. The order of the fields is V gene, CDR3 protein.

V: TRBV6-5; CDR3: CASSYSGTPVYGYTF
V: TRBV14; CDR3: CASSQGTQSPLHF
V: TRBV19; CDR3: CASRVASTDTQYF
V: TRBV10-3; CDR3: CAISESKETQYF
V: TRBV5-3; CDR3: CASSLLDRGSDTQYF
V: TRBV11-3; CDR3: CASSLSIQETQYF
V: TRBV6-5; CDR3: CASSVPQDEQYF
V: TRBV4-3; CDR3: CASSQDGPQRASYNEQFF
V: TRBV2; CDR3: CASSPRGTYEQYF
V: TRBV15; CDR3: CATSRRVSRDLTYEQYF
V: TRBV5-1; CDR3: CASSLPGSGRPGELFF
V: TRBV21-1; CDR3: CASSGGQGGEKLFF
V: TRBV19; CDR3: CAIQGLAGVYEQYF
V: TRBV5-6; CDR3: CASSFKGGGSYNEQFF
V: TRBV29-1; CDR3: CSVEDHAGPYNYGYTF
V: TRBV5-4; CDR3: CASSLRDRVGEQYF
V: TRBV2; CDR3: CASSSRQGRFVYEQYF
V: TRBV6-5; CDR3: CASNTRGGKQYF
V: TRBV6-4; CDR3: CASSEGSGRSGEQFF
V: TRBV5-8; CDR3: CASSLRTGGYEQYF
V: TRBV6-5; CDR3: CASSSQGGTEAFF
V: TRBV19; CDR3: CASSVTGGSYEQYF
V: TRBV5-1; CDR3: CASNNGGQETQYF
V: TRBV7-2; CDR3: CASAPEVGGTYEQYF
V: TRBV10-3; CDR3: CAISGAGPIETQYF
V: TRBV6-5; CDR3: CASSFGQNTEAFF
V: TRBV4-2; CDR3: CASRQSRLAGGLSTDTQYF
V: TRBV5-8; CDR3: CASSLSGRYEQYF
V: TRBV18; CDR3: CASSPTGSTYEQYF
V: TRBV7-8; CDR3: CASSLTSGFSYNEQFF
V: TRBV6-1; CDR3: CASSPTVFGDQPQHF
V: TRBV7-9; CDR3: CASSRLAGPNEQFF
V: TRBV29-1; CDR3: CSVVRGSGELFF
V: TRBV13; CDR3: CASSPQGLAHNEQFF
V: TRBV6-5; CDR3: CASSYLGGLNTEAFF
V: TRBV28; CDR3: CASSRVRNRGQYF
V: TRBV5-1; CDR3: CASSLDGAPGNTEAFF
V: TRBV6-5; CDR3: CASSYSRERGYTF
V: TRBV19; CDR3: CASSIVILGQPYEQYF
V: TRBV29-1; CDR3: CSIWTSGDTQYF